Following are 27 T cell receptor beta chains from one sample sequenced in a study of spatial heterogeneity in lung cancer. In TCRdb, the 5' RACE reads were re-called with MiXCR into one record per CDR3 protein. The sample lists about 17,000 distinct CDR3 sequences, about 21% occurring once. This sample's time point: sample taken at primary tumor resection. Material for sequencing was whole RNA from tumor, nontumor lung or frozen PBMC, left unsorted. Sequencing used PBMCs, obtained at surgery. These receptors originate from a female donor with early-stage non-small cell lung cancer.

This clonotype was counted many times. The rearrangement uses TRBV18 and TRBJ1-5; TRBD1 agrees at 8 bases. This CDR3 is built from 15 residues. V was clipped by 3 bases and J by 7 bases; unmatched bases: 8. Germline values: CDR1 KGHSH, CDR2 LQKENI. The CDR3 protein is CASSPDRTGFQPQHF. The CDR3 nucleotides are TGTGCCAGCTCACCGGACAGGACAGGGTTCCAGCCCCAGCATTTT.

The gene calls are TRBV25-1 and TRBJ1-1; D remains ambiguous. The germline V gene encodes CDR1 MGHDK and CDR2 SYGVNS. CDR3 length: 14 amino acids. The V and J ends lost 1 base and 2 bases respectively, with 8 bases between them. The CDR3 loop is CASSELELNTEAFF. In DNA, the CDR3 is TGTGCCAGCAGTGAATTAGAACTAAACACTGAAGCTTTCTTT.

The gene calls are TRBV7-8 and TRBJ2-7; unclear D gene. V gave up 4 bases and J gave up 2 bases, with 6 bases separating them. The CDR3 length is 12 residues. Germline CDR1 reads SGHVS; CDR2 reads FQNEAQ. CDR3 amino acids: CASSYNPYEQYV. The CDR3 coding sequence is TGTGCCAGCAGCTACAATCCCTACGAGCAGTACGTC.

This clonotype was counted many times. V is TRBV7-2 and J is TRBJ2-5; 9 bases agree with TRBD2. Germline CDR1 and CDR2: SGHTA and FQGNSA. After removal of 5 bases from V and 1 base from J, the junction contained 5 bases not matched to a gene. This CDR3 is built from 15 residues. In DNA form, the CDR3 reads TGTGCCAGCAGCCTGGGGACTAGCCCCCAAGAGACCCAGTACTTC. This encodes CASSLGTSPQETQYF.

This chain links TRBV10-3 with TRBJ2-1; D gene unclear. The ends were cut back, 4 bases at V and 6 bases at J, with 13 bases in the middle. The CDR3 loop spans 14 amino acids. Germline CDR1 ENHRY, CDR2 SYGVKD. CDR3 amino acids: CAISVLLVANEQFF. The CDR3 DNA is TGTGCCATCAGTGTGCTCCTAGTCGCCAATGAGCAGTTCTTC.

This clonotype occurred a few times. The rearrangement joins TRBV4-3 to TRBJ2-3, with D tentatively TRBD1 or TRBD2 (6 bases each). CDR1 is LGHNA, CDR2 YSLEER, per germline. The CDR3 covers 18 residues. The V and J ends lost 1 base and 7 bases respectively, with 24 bases between them. The CDR3 nucleotides are TGCGCCAGCAGCCAAGTACCTCCCTGGATCGTGGGGGGCAATACGCAGTATTTT. As protein: CASSQVPPWIVGGNTQYF.

This clonotype was found many times. This chain links TRBV19 with TRBJ2-5; D possibly corresponds to TRBD1 (5 bases). V was pared by 3 bases and J by 5 bases, with 19 bases between. This CDR3 comprises 16 residues. Germline CDR1 and CDR2: LNHDA and SQIVND (reference sequence). CDR3 coding DNA: TGTGCCAGTAGTATCGGTGTACGAAAGTCAGGGGAGACCCAGTACTTC. Translation: CASSIGVRKSGETQYF.

This clonotype was recorded at least ten times. The V call is TRBV19, the J call TRBJ2-1; D call uncertain. This CDR3 spans 12 amino acids. Germline V gene sequence: CDR1 LNHDA, CDR2 SQIVND (reference sequence). V gave up 6 bases and J gave up 12 bases, with 15 bases separating them. The chain's CDR3 is CASSGYLGWQFF. The CDR3, as DNA: TGTGCCAGTAGCGGATACCTCGGGTGGCAGTTCTTC. Variable domain in full (rest from reference TRBV19 and TRBJ2-1): DGGITQSPKYLFRKEGQNVTLSCEQNLNHDAMYWYRQDPGQGLRLIYYSQIVNDFQKGDIAEGYSVSREKKESFPLTVTSAQKNPTAFYLCASSGYLGWQFFGPGTRLTVL.

This clonotype has a count of ten or more. The chain is built from TRBV19 and TRBJ2-7; 9 bases map to TRBD2. The CDR3 consists of 15 residues. The V segment lost 3 bases and the J segment 6 bases; nucleotides outside the gene matches: 9. Germline V gives CDR1 LNHDA, CDR2 SQIVND (reference sequence). The CDR3 nucleotides read TGTGCCAGTAGTATCGGGGGCCTAGCGGGACCCGAGCAGTACTTC. Translating it yields CASSIGGLAGPEQYF.

This chain links TRBV15 with TRBJ2-7; D is unresolved. Germline V lookup: CDR1 LNHNV, CDR2 YYDKDF (reference sequence). Trimming shortened V by 6 bases and J by 9 bases, and 18 bases separated the two germline ends. The CDR3 totals 13 residues. CDR3 protein: CATSHADLRGQYF. Written as DNA, the CDR3 is TGTGCCACCAGTCACGCGGATCTACGAGGGCAGTACTTC. Combining the CDR3 with reference TRBV15 and TRBJ2-7 gives the whole variable domain DAMVIQNPRYQVTQFGKPVTLSCSQTLNHNVMYWYQQKSSQAPKLLFHYYDKDFNNEADTPDNFQSRRPNTSFCFLDIRSPGLGDTAMYLCATSHADLRGQYFGPGTRLTVT.

This clonotype has a count of ten or more. The V and J genes are TRBV6-1 and TRBJ2-1, with TRBD2 matching over 7 bases. Trimming removed 6 bases from V and 4 bases from J; junction bases left unmatched: 6. Germline assignment: CDR1 MNHNS and CDR2 SASEGT. The CDR3 spans 14 residues. CDR3 bases: TGTGCCAGCAGATTCTCTAGCGGATACAATGAGCAGTTCTTC. Translation: CASRFSSGYNEQFF.

The CDR3: CASSQQDRNTEAFF. In DNA form, the CDR3 reads TGTGCCAGCAGCCAACAAGACAGAAACACTGAAGCTTTCTTT. The genes are TRBV3-1 and TRBJ1-1; tentatively, D is TRBD1 (5 bases). The CDR3 extends over 14 amino acids. Germline-derived CDR1 and CDR2 are LGHDT and YNNKEL (reference sequence). V lost 2 bases and J lost 2, with 9 bases in between.

This clonotype is medium-sized. V gene TRBV6-2 or TRBV6-3 combines with J gene TRBJ2-1, with D perhaps TRBD2 (6 bases). Germline V gene lookup returns CDR1 MNHEY and CDR2 SVGEGT. The CDR3 spans 12 residues. Trimming left V 8 bases short and J 3 bases short, with 8 bases between. The CDR3 sequence: CASREIYNEQFF. For the CDR3, the DNA is TGTGCCAGCCGGGAGATCTACAATGAGCAGTTCTTC.

There are many counts of this clonotype. The chain joins TRBV14 to TRBJ1-3; no definite D call. CDR1 and CDR2 (germline): SGHDN, FVKESK. V dropped 5 bases and J dropped 4 bases, with 6 bases sitting between them. The CDR3 consists of 12 residues. Written as DNA, the CDR3 is TGTGCCAGCAGCTCCGGGGGAAACACCATATATTTT. Translating it yields CASSSGGNTIYF.

This clonotype was observed at least ten times. DNA of the CDR3: TGTGCCAGCAGCTCCGGGACAGAGACCTACGAGCAGTACTTC. Amino acid sequence: CASSSGTETYEQYF. The chain recombines TRBV7-9 with TRBJ2-7; 7 nucleotides agree with TRBD1. V lost 4 bases, J lost 2 bases, and 5 bases stayed unmatched. The CDR3 length is 14 residues. From germline, CDR1 is SEHNR and CDR2 FQNEAQ (reference sequence).

To note about this clonotype: A much bigger clone sits one base away, suggesting this may be a read error. The chain recombines TRBV7-2 with TRBJ1-1; possible D gene TRBD1, 5 bases. V lost 7 bases and J lost 7, with 16 bases in between. The CDR3 totals 13 residues. Germline V gives CDR1 SGHTA, CDR2 FQGNSA. The CDR3 reads CASNPTPGGEAFF. The CDR3 bases are TGTGCCAGCAACCCTACCCCGGGGGGTGAAGCTTTCTTT.

The table lists this clonotype with many counts. The chain links TRBV20-1 to TRBJ2-7; 8 positions agree with TRBD1. The germline V gene encodes CDR1 DFQATT and CDR2 SNEGSKA (reference sequence). Trimming cost V 3 bases and J 4 bases; bases outside gene matches: 5. This CDR3 is built from 13 residues. CDR3 bases: TGCAGTGCTAGGAGGACAGGGTTGTACGAGCAGTACTTC. Translation: CSARRTGLYEQYF.

This clonotype has ten or more counts. The rearrangement links TRBV19 to TRBJ1-5, with D hard to call. V was clipped by 6 bases and J by 0 bases, with 9 bases between them. Germline CDR1 and CDR2: LNHDA and SQIVND (reference sequence). This CDR3 has 14 residues. In DNA, the CDR3 is TGTGCCAGTAGAGGATTACATAGCAATCAGCCCCAGCATTTT. The encoded protein is CASRGLHSNQPQHF.

As for this clonotype: Relative to the germline gene, one junction end is altered; a read error may explain this. The CDR3 sequence: CASILGGTGPFYF. Written as DNA, the CDR3 is TGTGCCAGCATCTTAGGGGGGACAGGACCGTTTTACTTT. The genes are TRBV12-3 or TRBV12-4 and TRBJ2-3, with 8 bases that match TRBD1. The CDR3 is 13 amino acids.

This clonotype has more than one count but fewer than ten. The V call is TRBV5-1, the J call TRBJ2-3; no reliable D call. In germline, CDR1 is SGHRS, CDR2 YFSETQ. Trimming took off 4 bases at V and 2 bases at J, with 17 bases between the two ends. The CDR3 loop spans 16 amino acids. The DNA of the CDR3 is TGCGCCAGCAGCCGAACACAACTCGGAGCCACAGATACGCAGTATTTT. It codes for CASSRTQLGATDTQYF.

The table lists this clonotype with many counts. The V and J genes are TRBV7-3 and TRBJ2-6; D is possibly TRBD1 (6 bases). The CDR3 has 15 residues. V gave up 5 bases and J gave up 2 bases, with 10 bases separating them. From germline, CDR1 is SGHTA and CDR2 FQGTGA. The CDR3 sequence: CASSQTGTGANVLTF. The DNA of the CDR3 is TGTGCCAGCAGCCAAACAGGGACTGGGGCCAACGTCCTGACTTTC.

Ten or more counts support this clonotype. The rearrangement joins TRBV7-2 to TRBJ2-1; 7 positions match TRBD1. The CDR3 contains 12 residues. V gave up 5 bases and J gave up 9 bases; unmatched junction bases: 4. Germline-derived CDR1 and CDR2 are SGHTA and FQGNSA. The CDR3 region has the DNA TGTGCCAGCAGCGAGACAGGGTTTGAGCAGTTCTTC. Translated, it gives CASSETGFEQFF.

This clonotype was recorded at least ten times. The V gene is TRBV20-1, the J gene TRBJ2-5; a weak D match, TRBD1 (6 bases). CDR3 length: 14 amino acids. Germline CDR1 DFQATT, CDR2 SNEGSKA (reference sequence). Trimming cost V 5 bases and J 2 bases, with 15 bases left between them. CDR3 nucleotides: TGCAGTGCTCCCAGGGGTAGACGACAAGAGACCCAGTACTTC. Translating it yields CSAPRGRRQETQYF.

This clonotype was observed at least ten times. V is TRBV28 and J is TRBJ2-1, with 12 nucleotides matching TRBD2. The CDR3 has 15 amino acids. J lost 6 bases, V lost 6 bases, and 6 bases had no gene match. Germline assignment: CDR1 MDHEN and CDR2 SYDVKM. CDR3 loop: CASRAGTSGPNEQFF. Here the CDR3 DNA reads TGTGCCAGCAGGGCGGGGACTAGCGGGCCCAATGAGCAGTTCTTC.

The sample holds a few counts of this clonotype. The genes are TRBV7-2 and TRBJ2-5; 7 bases agree with TRBD2. This CDR3 is 12 amino acids long. Losses at the gene ends were 5 bases for V and 5 bases for J; bases not matched to a gene: 2. The germline CDR1 and CDR2 sequences are SGHTA and FQGNSA. CDR3 DNA sequence: TGTGCCAGCAGCGCCGGGGGGGAGACCCAGTACTTC. As protein: CASSAGGETQYF. The complete variable domain, with remaining parts taken from reference TRBV7-2 and TRBJ2-5, reads GAGVSQSPSNKVTEKGKDVELRCDPISGHTALYWYRQSLGQGLEFLIYFQGNSAPDKSGLPSDRFSAERTGGSVSTLTIQRTQQEDSAVYLCASSAGGETQYFGPGTRLLVL.

The chain joins TRBV5-5 to TRBJ2-2; D remains ambiguous. The germline V gene has CDR1 SGHKS and CDR2 YYEKEE (reference sequence). This CDR3 comprises 15 residues. V lost 2 bases, J lost 5 bases, and 13 bases lay in between. DNA for the CDR3: TGTGCCAGCAGCTTCGGTATCTGGGTAACCGGGGAGCTGTTTTTT. Translating gives CASSFGIWVTGELFF.

The chain combines TRBV6-5 with TRBJ2-1, with 8 bases lining up with TRBD1. Losses at the gene ends were 4 bases for V and 1 base for J; bases not matched to a gene: 3. Germline V CDR1 and CDR2: MNHEY, SVGAGI. The CDR3 totals 15 residues. DNA of the CDR3: TGTGCCAGCAGTTCGACAGGGGCGTCCTACAATGAGCAGTTCTTC. It encodes CASSSTGASYNEQFF.